What follows are 29 T cell receptor beta chains derived from one specimen sequenced in a study of T cells in pancreatic ductal adenocarcinoma (dated by TCRdb to about 2017). Selected pancreatic ductal adenocarcinoma patients had undergone surgery without neoadjuvant therapy. The receptor library was made with the immunoSEQ multiplex PCR assay. The table comes from immuneACCESS by way of TCRdb, which keeps in-frame sequences with V and J called. Part of the clones is missing from these tables; in studies checked, under half for an unresolved V gene and the rest for unknown reasons. Here the sample has more than 8,500 clones; under 70% occur a single time. The top ten hold about 27% of the sample. The material sequenced was pancreatic tumor tissue. The receptors were gathered from a human donor with pancreatic ductal adenocarcinoma.

This clone showed up just a few times. This chain joins TRBV2 and TRBJ1-3; D is ambiguous. The CDR3 sequence is 15 residues long. Trimming stripped 8 bases from V and 0 bases from J, with 14 bases between. Looked up from germline, CDR1 is SNHLY and CDR2 is FYNNEI. DNA of the CDR3: TGTGCCAGCCAGATCGACACCCTCTCTGGAAACACCATATATTTT. It codes for CASQIDTLSGNTIYF.

This chain joins TRBV7-3 and TRBJ1-1; no definite D call. The CDR3 spans 13 residues. V was cut by 2 bases and J by 1 base, with 5 bases left in between. Looked up from germline, CDR1 is SGHTA and CDR2 is FQGTGA. CDR3 protein: CASSLQPNTEAFF. CDR3 DNA: TGTGCCAGCAGCTTACAACCGAACACTGAAGCTTTCTTT.

This clone was seen once. The chain couples TRBV6-6 to TRBJ2-7; 7 bases line up with TRBD1. The ends lost 5 bases at V and 5 bases at J; junction bases unmatched: 6. Germline-derived CDR1 and CDR2 are MNHNY and SVGAGI (reference sequence). The CDR3 has 13 amino acids. The CDR3 sequence is CASSIRGGHEQYF. The CDR3, as DNA: TGTGCCAGCAGTATACGAGGGGGCCACGAGCAGTACTTC.

This chain joins TRBV5-4 and TRBJ1-1; no clear D. The germline V gene has CDR1 SGHNT and CDR2 YYREEE (reference sequence). Trimming pared 4 bases from V and 4 bases from J, leaving 11 bases between. The CDR3 contains 13 residues. The CDR3 DNA reads TGTGCCAGCAGCCCCGGCCCTGGCACTGAAGCTTTCTTT. Translated, it gives CASSPGPGTEAFF.

The chain joins TRBV28 to TRBJ1-1, with D unresolved. V gave up 6 bases and J gave up 0 bases, with 5 bases separating them. CDR1 and CDR2 from the germline V gene are MDHEN and SYDVKM. This CDR3 spans 12 amino acids. In nucleotides, the CDR3 is TGTGCCAGCAGATCAGTGAACACTGAAGCTTTCTTT. It encodes CASRSVNTEAFF.

This clone was counted a few times. J is TRBJ1-4 and V is TRBV5-6; no clear D gene. Germline assignment: CDR1 SGHDT and CDR2 YYEEEE. This CDR3 has 13 amino acids. Trimming pared 1 base from V and 0 bases from J, leaving 1 base between. The DNA for the CDR3 is TGTGCCAGCAGCTTGCCAACTAATGAAAAACTGTTTTTT. Protein: CASSLPTNEKLFF.

The gene calls are TRBV28 and TRBJ1-1; tentative D call: TRBD1 (6 bases). Per the germline V gene, CDR1 is MDHEN and CDR2 is SYDVKM. Trimming removed 5 bases from V and 13 bases from J, with 17 bases in between. The CDR3 length is 12 residues. The CDR3 coding sequence is TGTGCCAGCAGTAACAGGGTTGGCAATCATTTCTTT. It yields the protein CASSNRVGNHFF.

Relative to its sample, this clone is medium-sized. The chain carries TRBV7-8 and TRBJ1-2; D gene unclear. Trimming removed 0 bases at V and 7 bases at J, with 12 bases between. The germline gives CDR1 SGHVS, CDR2 FQNEAQ. This CDR3 region has 14 residues. The CDR3 sequence: CASSLAQQSSGYTF. The CDR3 DNA reads TGTGCCAGCAGCTTAGCGCAACAGAGCTCTGGCTACACCTTC. Based on the CDR3 plus reference TRBV7-8 and TRBJ1-2, the full variable domain is GAGVSQSPRYKVAKRGQDVALRCDPISGHVSLFWYQQALGQGPEFLTYFQNEAQLDKSGLPSDRFFAERPEGSVSTLKIQRTQQEDSAVYLCASSLAQQSSGYTFGSGTRLTVV.

The chain couples TRBV7-9 to TRBJ1-3; D not certain. Germline CDR1 is SEHNR and CDR2 is FQNEAQ (reference sequence). V was clipped by 5 bases and J by 0 bases, with 8 bases between them. This CDR3 is built from 14 residues. The CDR3 loop reads CASSPAGSGNTIYF. CDR3 bases: TGTGCCAGCAGCCCGGCTGGCTCTGGAAACACCATATATTTT.

The chain employs TRBV4-2 and TRBJ1-2; D is perhaps TRBD1 (6 bases). The germline V gene encodes CDR1 LGHNA and CDR2 YNFKEQ. Trimming removed 1 base at V and 2 bases at J, with 11 bases between. CDR3 length: 15 amino acids. CDR3 DNA: TGTGCCAGCAGCCAAGGAGGGGGGTCCAACTATGGCTACACCTTC. Translation: CASSQGGGSNYGYTF.

V is TRBV27 and J is TRBJ2-3; no firm D call. Germline V gene data show CDR1 as MNHEY and CDR2 as SMNVEV (reference sequence). The CDR3 loop spans 15 amino acids. Trimming removed 8 bases at V and 0 bases at J, with 15 bases between. The CDR3: CASGPLRHSTDTQYF. DNA for the CDR3: TGTGCCAGCGGGCCTCTTAGACACAGCACAGATACGCAGTATTTT.

CDR3 protein: CASSLGQGGYEQYF. The DNA for the CDR3 is TGCGCCAGCAGCTTGGGACAGGGAGGCTACGAGCAGTACTTC. J is TRBJ2-7 and V is TRBV5-1, with D perhaps matching TRBD1 (7 bases). Trimming left V 0 bases short and J 3 bases short, with 10 bases between. Per germline, CDR1 SGHRS and CDR2 YFSETQ. The CDR3 has 14 amino acids. The variable domain in full, completed from reference TRBV5-1 and TRBJ2-7, reads KAGVTQTPRYLIKTRGQQVTLSCSPISGHRSVSWYQQTPGQGLQFLFEYFSETQRNKGNFPGRFSGRQFSNSRSEMNVSTLELGDSALYLCASSLGQGGYEQYFGPGTRLTVT.

The chain joins TRBV7-2 to TRBJ1-3, with D uncertain. The CDR3 consists of 15 residues. The germline V and J ends were trimmed by 2 bases and 1 base, with 9 bases remaining between them. The germline V gene has CDR1 SGHTA and CDR2 FQGNSA. The CDR3 nucleotides are TGTGCCAGCAGCTTAAGTGTCCGGTCTGGAAACACCATATATTTT. It yields the protein CASSLSVRSGNTIYF.

This clone has just one count. The chain has TRBV10-1 and TRBJ2-3; 8 bases agree with TRBD2. Unmatched junction bases numbered 13, after V lost 6 bases and J lost 5 bases. Germline-derived CDR1 and CDR2 are WNHNN and SYGVQD (reference sequence). This CDR3 is 16 amino acids long. The CDR3 loop is CASSEGLAGALDTQYF. In nucleotides, the CDR3 is TGCGCCAGCAGCGAAGGACTAGCCGGAGCTTTAGATACGCAGTATTTT.

This clone is medium-sized in the sample. The chain employs TRBV5-1 and TRBJ1-4; maybe TRBD1 (6 bases). CDR3 length equals 13 residues. Looked up from germline, CDR1 is SGHRS and CDR2 is YFSETQ. The V gene lost 7 bases and the J gene lost 8 bases, with 15 bases spanning the gap. CDR3 sequence reads: CASQEQGGEKLFF. The CDR3 bases are TGCGCCAGCCAAGAACAGGGCGGGGAAAAACTGTTTTTT.

CDR3 in DNA: TGTGCCAGCAGCCAAGGAGCGGGGGGTTCAACAGATACGCAGTATTTT. It yields the protein CASSQGAGGSTDTQYF. The rearrangement joins TRBV5-4 to TRBJ2-3, with 9 bases identical to TRBD2. The CDR3 is made up of 16 amino acids. CDR1 and CDR2 from the germline V gene are SGHNT and YYREEE (reference sequence). V gave up 4 bases and J gave up 3 bases; unmatched junction bases: 9.

The rearrangement links TRBV27 to TRBJ1-2; a possible D gene is TRBD1 (5 bases). V lost 2 bases to trimming and J lost 4 bases, with 11 bases between them. This CDR3 is 14 amino acids long. Germline CDR1 MNHEY, CDR2 SMNVEV (reference sequence). For the CDR3, the DNA is TGTGCCAGCAGTTTAAAAGGGGCTGGCTATGGCTACACCTTC. Residues: CASSLKGAGYGYTF.

The chain uses TRBV2 and TRBJ2-1; 16 positions match TRBD2. From germline, CDR1 is SNHLY and CDR2 FYNNEI. Trimming cost V 7 bases and J 8 bases; bases outside gene matches: 11. This CDR3 is built from 17 residues. The CDR3 DNA reads TGTGCCAGCATAGAAAGGGTTGGGACTAGCGGGGGGGATGAGCAGTTCTTC. Translating it yields CASIERVGTSGGDEQFF. Full variable domain (missing parts from reference TRBV2 and TRBJ2-1): EPEVTQTPSHQVTQMGQEVILRCVPISNHLYFYWYRQILGQKVEFLVSFYNNEISEKSEIFDDQFSVERPDGSNFTLKIRSTKLEDSAMYFCASIERVGTSGGDEQFFGPGTRLTVL.

The chain combines TRBV30 with TRBJ2-1; 12 bases fit TRBD2. This CDR3 has 15 residues. CDR1 and CDR2 (germline): GTSNPN, SVGIG (reference sequence). The ends lost 8 bases at V and 3 bases at J; junction bases unmatched: 8. CDR3 nucleotides: TGTGCCGGAGAGCTAGCGGGAGGGCGCTACAATGAGCAGTTCTTC. Translating gives CAGELAGGRYNEQFF. The variable domain in full, completed from reference TRBV30 and TRBJ2-1, reads SQTIHQWPATLVQPVGSPLSLECTVEGTSNPNLYWYRQAAGRGLQLLFYSVGIGQISSEVPQNLSASRPQDRQFILSSKKLLLSDSGFYLCAGELAGGRYNEQFFGPGTRLTVL.

This sequence joins TRBV2 and TRBJ2-5; TRBD2 might be the D (5 bases). V was cut by 6 bases and J by 5 bases, with 13 bases left in between. CDR3 length equals 13 residues. The germline CDR1 and CDR2 sequences are SNHLY and FYNNEI. The CDR3 loop reads CASSQRGGETQYF. DNA for the CDR3: TGTGCCAGCAGCCAACGGGGTGGGGAGACCCAGTACTTC.

The chain employs TRBV7-9 and TRBJ2-5; 10 nucleotides line up with TRBD1. The CDR3 length is 17 residues. Germline-derived CDR1 and CDR2 are SEHNR and FQNEAQ (reference sequence). J gave up 5 bases and V 5 bases, and 14 bases lay outside the gene matches. The CDR3 spells CASSRRLGQGIDETQYF. As DNA, the CDR3 is TGTGCCAGCAGCCGTAGATTGGGACAGGGGATTGATGAGACCCAGTACTTC. Full variable domain (outside the CDR3, taken from reference TRBV7-9 and TRBJ2-5): DTGVSQNPRHKITKRGQNVTFRCDPISEHNRLYWYRQTLGQGPEFLTYFQNEAQLEKSRLLSDRFSAERPKGSFSTLEIQRTEQGDSAMYLCASSRRLGQGIDETQYFGPGTRLLVL.

This clone was counted a single time. The chain recombines TRBV5-1 with TRBJ2-7; 7 bases align to TRBD2. This CDR3 comprises 17 residues. CDR1 and CDR2 from the germline V gene are SGHRS and YFSETQ. Germline trimming cut 4 bases from V and 3 bases from J; bases unmatched to any gene: 16. CDR3 nucleotides: TGCGCCAGCAGCCCGACGCCTGGAACTAGCGCAAGCTACGAGCAGTACTTC. This sequence encodes CASSPTPGTSASYEQYF.

The CDR3 loop reads CASQVAGANVLTF. The CDR3 DNA reads as TGTGCCAGCCAGGTTGCTGGGGCCAACGTCCTGACTTTC. This chain links TRBV6-5 with TRBJ2-6; no clear D gene. The V end lost 8 bases, the J end lost 2 bases, and 7 bases lay between the germline ends. CDR3 length: 13 amino acids. Germline CDR1 MNHEY, CDR2 SVGAGI.

This clone is a singleton in its sample. The rearrangement joins TRBV19 to TRBJ1-1, with 8 bases lining up with TRBD1. The CDR3 covers 14 residues. From germline, CDR1 is LNHDA and CDR2 SQIVND (reference sequence). Losses at the gene ends were 6 bases for V and 2 bases for J; bases not matched to a gene: 5. The CDR3 loop is CASRSTGANTEAFF. The CDR3 DNA reads TGTGCCAGTAGATCGACAGGGGCAAACACTGAAGCTTTCTTT.

The chain carries TRBV5-8 and TRBJ2-3, with D uncertain. V was shortened by 0 bases and J by 2 bases, with 7 bases between the two germline ends. Germline V gene lookup returns CDR1 SGHTS and CDR2 YDEGEE. This CDR3 spans 14 amino acids. The CDR3 region has the DNA TGTGCCAGCAGCTTGGGCAGTATCACAGATACGCAGTATTTT. It yields the protein CASSLGSITDTQYF.

The chain recombines TRBV28 with TRBJ2-5; D assignment may be TRBD1 or TRBD2 (5 bases each). The CDR3 is 13 amino acids. V was pared by 3 bases and J by 5 bases, with 10 bases between. Germline CDR1 reads MDHEN; CDR2 reads SYDVKM. Written as DNA, the CDR3 is TGTGCCAGCAGTTTGAGAGGGGATGAGACCCAGTACTTC. Residues: CASSLRGDETQYF.

The chain has TRBV7-9 and TRBJ2-7; the D is unclear. The CDR3 loop spans 14 amino acids. The ends were cut back, 3 bases at V and 3 bases at J, with 12 bases in the middle. Per germline, CDR1 SEHNR and CDR2 FQNEAQ (reference sequence). DNA for the CDR3: TGTGCCAGCAGCTTTTCAGGCGTCTACTACGAGCAGTACTTC. Its protein product is CASSFSGVYYEQYF.

This clone showed up just a few times. The rearrangement joins TRBV9 to TRBJ2-3, with D tentatively TRBD1 or TRBD2 (6 bases each). This CDR3 contains 16 residues. Trimming cost V 4 bases and J 1 base, with 16 bases left between them. CDR1 is SGDLS, CDR2 YYNGEE, per germline. As DNA, the CDR3 is TGTGCCAGCAGCTTTGGGGGGCTAGGGGGCACAGATACGCAGTATTTT. Protein: CASSFGGLGGTDTQYF. The entire variable domain, with the rest obtained from reference TRBV9 and TRBJ2-3, is as follows: DSGVTQTPKHLITATGQRVTLRCSPRSGDLSVYWYQQSLDQGLQFLIQYYNGEERAKGNILERFSAQQFPDLHSELNLSSLELGDSALYFCASSFGGLGGTDTQYFGPGTRLTVL.

The V call is TRBV7-2, the J call TRBJ2-3, with 14 bases lining up with TRBD2. J was trimmed by 9 bases and V by 1 base; bases with no gene match: 6. The CDR3 runs 16 residues. From germline, CDR1 is SGHTA and CDR2 FQGNSA. CDR3 in amino acids: CASSLEGTSGRRTQYF. The CDR3 coding sequence is TGTGCCAGCAGCTTAGAAGGGACTAGCGGGAGACGGACGCAGTATTTT.